This T cell receptor beta chain was profiled in a study of cytomegalovirus exposure and HLA in healthy donors. Points from the study as a whole: Most TCR beta V segments were productive about 90% or about 30% of the time in an earlier analysis. Per published accounts, TCR beta sequences correctly predicted the HLA-A and HLA-B alleles of most subjects. Most TCR sequences were seen very rarely across donors, but some public TCRs occurred in many.

This clone was counted between two and nine times. Its target is unknown. Trimming took 0 bases from V and 4 from J, leaving 21 bases between them. The CDR3 totals 17 residues. CDR1 is GTSNPN and CDR2 is SVGIG in the germline V gene (reference sequence). Amplification used 60 Vbeta primers and 13 Jbeta primers. Clones were sequenced by immunoSEQ multiplex PCR, and TCRdb holds only the in-frame ones, with some missing. This sample carries some 130,000 clones, 76% of them seen once, and the ten largest clones take approximately 1.8%. The sequencing sample was made of PBMCs. This sequence originates from a female donor in good health and CMV-seropositive. The chain employs TRBV30 and TRBJ2-5; TRBD2 is a possible D gene (6 bases). The CDR3 here is CAWSVYPRDLRAETQYF. The CDR3 DNA is TGTGCCTGGAGTGTTTACCCGCGGGACCTCCGTGCAGAGACCCAGTACTTC.